This paragraph reports one T cell receptor (beta chain). What it recognizes is unknown. Vbeta (60) and Jbeta (13) primers were used in the PCR. TCRdb keeps only in-frame clones here, not all; method: immunoSEQ multiplex PCR. The sample includes tens of thousands of clones, around four fifths of them seen just once. The data were taken from a study of cytomegalovirus exposure and HLA in healthy donors. Study details: Genetic ancestry analysis placed over 75% of the 398 donors that were genotyped in the Caucasian-associated cluster. Regarding the study as a whole: Highly shared sequence variants in one cluster were likely a sequencing artifact. More clonal expansion characterized HLA-associated TCR beta chains than equally common others in a later analysis.

With 2 bases clipped from V and 6 bases from J, the junction kept 3 bases outside the gene matches. The germline V gene encodes CDR1 WNHNN and CDR2 SYGVQD (reference sequence). CDR3 length equals 15 residues. The rearrangement uses TRBV10-1 and TRBJ2-1; 11 nucleotides agree with TRBD2. This clonotype originated in a woman between 45 and 65 years old in good health and CMV-seropositive. The material sequenced was PBMCs. CDR3 DNA: TGCGCCAGCAGTGAGACTAGCGGGAGTGGCAATGAGCAGTTCTTC. Translation gives CASSETSGSGNEQFF.